The T cell receptor (beta chain) described here comes from a study of T cell responses to AZD1222 COVID-19 vaccine. Study results and caveats: Repertoires were obtained solely post-peak T cell response.

With regard to this clone: As yet, its antigen is unknown.

Using immunoSEQ multiplex PCR, the repertoire was profiled, and TCRdb retains in-frame clones only, with some absent. This sample has around 140,000 clones; more than 90% occur once, and the top ten carry 1.5% to 2%. Germline CDR1 and CDR2: MNHNS and SASEGT. Deletions cut 3 bases from V and 0 bases from J, with 3 bases between. CDR3 length equals 13 residues. This receptor was identified in an adult who received the AZD1222 COVID-19 vaccine. The J gene is TRBJ1-5, the V gene TRBV6-1, with D hard to call. The sample in question was peripheral blood, obtained 28 days after the second AZD1222 dose. This CDR3 is CASSDYSNQPQHF. The CDR3 DNA reads TGTGCCAGCAGTGATTATAGCAATCAGCCCCAGCATTTT.